This entry concerns a single TCR beta chain. The antigen is not known. Primers: 60 Vbeta forward and 13 Jbeta reverse. Produced via immunoSEQ multiplex PCR; TCRdb's table is partial and in-frame only. The sample carries 76,000 or so clones, 73% recorded once. Among the donors, all were healthy bone marrow donors. The CDR3 runs to 16 residues. Per the germline V gene, CDR1 is LGHNA and CDR2 is YNFKEQ. J was trimmed by 0 bases and V by 4 bases; bases with no gene match: 6. This sample is part of a study of cytomegalovirus exposure and HLA in healthy donors. Looking at the study overall: From HLA-typed donors, an early data release held about 92 million unique TCRs.

General observations from the study: Earlier analysis found most TCR beta V segments productive about 87% or about 30% of the time.

Specimen: PBMCs. The clonotype comes from a woman in her thirties or forties in good health and CMV-seropositive. This chain connects TRBV4-2 to TRBJ1-3; TRBD1 aligns across 7 bases. The CDR3 protein is CASSPLTGISGNTIYF. CDR3 DNA: TGTGCCAGCAGCCCGCTGACAGGGATCTCTGGAAACACCATATATTTT.